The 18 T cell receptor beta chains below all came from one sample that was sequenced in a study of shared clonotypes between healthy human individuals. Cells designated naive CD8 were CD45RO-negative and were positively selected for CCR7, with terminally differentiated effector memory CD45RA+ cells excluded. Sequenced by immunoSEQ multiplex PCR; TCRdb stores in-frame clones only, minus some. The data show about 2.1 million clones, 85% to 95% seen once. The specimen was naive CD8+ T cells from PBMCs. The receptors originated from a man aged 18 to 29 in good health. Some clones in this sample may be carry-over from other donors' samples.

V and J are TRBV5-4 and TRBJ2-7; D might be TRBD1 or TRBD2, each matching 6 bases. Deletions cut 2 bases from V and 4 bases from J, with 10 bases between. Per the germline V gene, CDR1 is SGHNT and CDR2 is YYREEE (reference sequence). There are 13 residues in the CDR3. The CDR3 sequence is CASSFGGLYEQYF. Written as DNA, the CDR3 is TGTGCCAGCAGCTTTGGGGGGCTTTACGAGCAGTACTTC.

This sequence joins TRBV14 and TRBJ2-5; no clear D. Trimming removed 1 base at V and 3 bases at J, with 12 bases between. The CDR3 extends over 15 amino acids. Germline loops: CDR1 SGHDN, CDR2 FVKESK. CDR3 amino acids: CASSQGGSTKETQYF. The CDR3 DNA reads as TGTGCCAGCAGCCAAGGCGGCTCCACGAAAGAGACCCAGTACTTC.

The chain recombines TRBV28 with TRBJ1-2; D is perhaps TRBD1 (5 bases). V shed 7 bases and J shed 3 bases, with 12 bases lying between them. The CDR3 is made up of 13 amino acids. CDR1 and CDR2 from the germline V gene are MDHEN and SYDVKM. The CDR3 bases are TGTGCCAGCACCCCGGGACGTTACTATGGCTACACCTTC. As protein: CASTPGRYYGYTF.

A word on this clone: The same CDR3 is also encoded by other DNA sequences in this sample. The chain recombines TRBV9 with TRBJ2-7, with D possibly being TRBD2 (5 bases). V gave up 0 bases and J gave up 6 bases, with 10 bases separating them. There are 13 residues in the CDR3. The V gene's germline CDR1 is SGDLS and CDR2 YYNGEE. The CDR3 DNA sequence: TGTGCCAGCAGCGTAGGGCTAGCCGGCGAGCAGTACTTC. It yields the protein CASSVGLAGEQYF.

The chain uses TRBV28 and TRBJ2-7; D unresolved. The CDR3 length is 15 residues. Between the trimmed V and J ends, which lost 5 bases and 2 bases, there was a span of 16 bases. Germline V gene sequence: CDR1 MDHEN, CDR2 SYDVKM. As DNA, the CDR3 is TGTGCCAGCAGTGTAACGCTCGGGTCTACCTACGAGCAGTACTTC. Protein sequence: CASSVTLGSTYEQYF.

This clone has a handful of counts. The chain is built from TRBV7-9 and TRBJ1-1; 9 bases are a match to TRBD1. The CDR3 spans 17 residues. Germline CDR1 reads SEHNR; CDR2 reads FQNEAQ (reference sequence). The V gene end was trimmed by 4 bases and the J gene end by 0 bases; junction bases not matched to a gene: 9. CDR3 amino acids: CASSSPPHRGLNTEAFF. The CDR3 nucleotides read TGTGCCAGCAGCTCCCCCCCACACAGGGGGCTGAACACTGAAGCTTTCTTT. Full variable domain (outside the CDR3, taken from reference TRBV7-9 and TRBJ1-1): DTGVSQNPRHKITKRGQNVTFRCDPISEHNRLYWYRQTLGQGPEFLTYFQNEAQLEKSRLLSDRFSAERPKGSFSTLEIQRTEQGDSAMYLCASSSPPHRGLNTEAFFGQGTRLTVV.

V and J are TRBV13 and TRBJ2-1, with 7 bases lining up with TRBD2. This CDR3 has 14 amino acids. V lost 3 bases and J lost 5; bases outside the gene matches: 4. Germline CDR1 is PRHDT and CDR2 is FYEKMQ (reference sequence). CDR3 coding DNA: TGTGCCAGCAGCTTCGACAGCGGGAACAATGAGCAGTTCTTC. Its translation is CASSFDSGNNEQFF.

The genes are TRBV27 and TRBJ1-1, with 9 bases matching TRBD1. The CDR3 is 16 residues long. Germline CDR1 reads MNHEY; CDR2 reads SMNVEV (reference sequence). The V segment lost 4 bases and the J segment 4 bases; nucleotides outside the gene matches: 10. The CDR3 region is CASSSRDRAPSTEAFF. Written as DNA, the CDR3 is TGTGCCAGCAGTTCGCGGGACAGGGCCCCAAGCACTGAAGCTTTCTTT.

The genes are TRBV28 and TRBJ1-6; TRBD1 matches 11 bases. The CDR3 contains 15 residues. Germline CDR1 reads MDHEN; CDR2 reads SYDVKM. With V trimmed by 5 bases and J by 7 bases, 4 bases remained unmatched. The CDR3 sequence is CASSQDRGHNSPLHF. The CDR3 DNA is TGTGCCAGCAGTCAGGACAGGGGGCACAATTCACCCCTCCACTTT.

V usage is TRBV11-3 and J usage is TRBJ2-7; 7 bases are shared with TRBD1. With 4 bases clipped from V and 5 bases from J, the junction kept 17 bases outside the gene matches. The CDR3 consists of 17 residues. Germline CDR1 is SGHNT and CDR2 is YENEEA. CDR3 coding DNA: TGTGCCAGCAGCTCGACCCATTTTACAGGGGAACCCCACGAGCAGTACTTC. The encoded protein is CASSSTHFTGEPHEQYF. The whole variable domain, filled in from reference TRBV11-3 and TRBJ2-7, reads EAGVVQSPRYKIIEKKQPVAFWCNPISGHNTLYWYLQNLGQGPELLIRYENEEAVDDSQLPKDRFSAERLKGVDSTLKIQPAELGDSAVYLCASSSTHFTGEPHEQYFGPGTRLTVT.

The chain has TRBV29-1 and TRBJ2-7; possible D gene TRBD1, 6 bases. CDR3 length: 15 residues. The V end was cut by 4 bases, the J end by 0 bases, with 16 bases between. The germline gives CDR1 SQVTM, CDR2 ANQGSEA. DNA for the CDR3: TGCAGCGTTGGACTCTTTCGGGACATCTCCTACGAGCAGTACTTC. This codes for CSVGLFRDISYEQYF.

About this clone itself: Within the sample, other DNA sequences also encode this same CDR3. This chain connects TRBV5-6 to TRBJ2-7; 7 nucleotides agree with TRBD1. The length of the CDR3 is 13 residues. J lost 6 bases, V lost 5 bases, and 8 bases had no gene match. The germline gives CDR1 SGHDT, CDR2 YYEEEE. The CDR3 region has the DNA TGTGCCAGCAGTCTACAGGGGTCGGGCGAGCAGTACTTC. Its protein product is CASSLQGSGEQYF. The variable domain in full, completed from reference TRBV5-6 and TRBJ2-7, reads DAGVTQSPTHLIKTRGQQVTLRCSPKSGHDTVSWYQQALGQGPQFIFQYYEEEERQRGNFPDRFSGHQFPNYSSELNVNALLLGDSALYLCASSLQGSGEQYFGPGTRLTVT.

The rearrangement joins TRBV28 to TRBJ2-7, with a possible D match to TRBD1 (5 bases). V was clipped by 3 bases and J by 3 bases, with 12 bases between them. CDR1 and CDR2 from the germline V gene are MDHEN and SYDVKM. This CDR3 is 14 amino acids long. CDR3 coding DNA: TGTGCCAGCAGTTTCTTTCGGACAAGCTACGAGCAGTACTTC. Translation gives CASSFFRTSYEQYF.

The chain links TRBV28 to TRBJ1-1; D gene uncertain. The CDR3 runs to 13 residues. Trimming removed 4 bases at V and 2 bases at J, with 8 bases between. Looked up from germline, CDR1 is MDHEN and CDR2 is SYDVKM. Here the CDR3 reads CASSSDANTEAFF. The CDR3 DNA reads TGTGCCAGCAGTTCGGACGCAAACACTGAAGCTTTCTTT. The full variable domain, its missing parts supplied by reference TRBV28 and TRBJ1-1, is DVKVTQSSRYLVKRTGEKVFLECVQDMDHENMFWYRQDPGLGLRLIYFSYDVKMKEKGDIPEGYSVSREKKERFSLILESASTNQTSMYLCASSSDANTEAFFGQGTRLTVV.

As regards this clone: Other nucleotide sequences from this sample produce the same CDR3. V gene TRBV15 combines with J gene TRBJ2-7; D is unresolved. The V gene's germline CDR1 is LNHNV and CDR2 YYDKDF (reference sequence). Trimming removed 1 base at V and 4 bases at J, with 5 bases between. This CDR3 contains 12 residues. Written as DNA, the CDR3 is TGTGCCACCAGCAGAGTGGGTTACGAGCAGTACTTC. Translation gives CATSRVGYEQYF.

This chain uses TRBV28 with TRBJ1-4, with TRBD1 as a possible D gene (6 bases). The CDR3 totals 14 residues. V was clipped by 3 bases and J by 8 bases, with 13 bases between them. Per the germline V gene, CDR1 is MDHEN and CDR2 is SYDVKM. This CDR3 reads CASSFRQGLEKLFF. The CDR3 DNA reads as TGTGCCAGCAGTTTCAGGCAGGGGTTGGAAAAACTGTTTTTT. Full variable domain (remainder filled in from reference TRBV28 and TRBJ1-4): DVKVTQSSRYLVKRTGEKVFLECVQDMDHENMFWYRQDPGLGLRLIYFSYDVKMKEKGDIPEGYSVSREKKERFSLILESASTNQTSMYLCASSFRQGLEKLFFGSGTQLSVL.

The CDR3 coding sequence is TGTGCCTGGAGGGGAGTCCAAGGCAATCAGCCCCAGCATTTT. Residues: CAWRGVQGNQPQHF. The J gene is TRBJ1-5, the V gene TRBV30, with D unclear. From germline, CDR1 is GTSNPN and CDR2 SVGIG (reference sequence). The CDR3 covers 14 residues. Between the trimmed V and J ends, which lost 3 bases and 2 bases, there was a span of 11 bases.

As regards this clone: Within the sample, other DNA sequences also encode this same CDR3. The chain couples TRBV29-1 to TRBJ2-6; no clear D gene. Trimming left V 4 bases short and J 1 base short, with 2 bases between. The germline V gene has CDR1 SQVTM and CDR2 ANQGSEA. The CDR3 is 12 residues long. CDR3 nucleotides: TGCAGCGTTGTTTCTGGGGCCAACGTCCTGACTTTC. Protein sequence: CSVVSGANVLTF.